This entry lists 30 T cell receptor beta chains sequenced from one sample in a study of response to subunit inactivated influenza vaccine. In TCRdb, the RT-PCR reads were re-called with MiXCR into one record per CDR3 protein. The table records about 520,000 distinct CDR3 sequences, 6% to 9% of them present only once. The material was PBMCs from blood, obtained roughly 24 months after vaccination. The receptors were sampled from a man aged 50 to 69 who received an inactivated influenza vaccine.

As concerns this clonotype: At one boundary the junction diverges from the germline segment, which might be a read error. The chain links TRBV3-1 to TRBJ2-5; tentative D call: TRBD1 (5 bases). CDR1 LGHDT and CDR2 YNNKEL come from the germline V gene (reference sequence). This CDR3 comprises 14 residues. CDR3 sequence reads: CAGSPGHNQETQYF. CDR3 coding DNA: TGTGCCGGCAGCCCTGGACACAACCAAGAGACCCAGTACTTC.

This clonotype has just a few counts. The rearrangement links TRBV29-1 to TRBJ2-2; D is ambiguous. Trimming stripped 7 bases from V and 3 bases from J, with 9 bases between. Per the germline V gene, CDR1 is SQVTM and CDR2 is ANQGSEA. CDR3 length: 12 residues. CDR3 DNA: TGCAGCGGCGAGGCGGACACCGGGGAGCTGTTTTTT. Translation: CSGEADTGELFF.

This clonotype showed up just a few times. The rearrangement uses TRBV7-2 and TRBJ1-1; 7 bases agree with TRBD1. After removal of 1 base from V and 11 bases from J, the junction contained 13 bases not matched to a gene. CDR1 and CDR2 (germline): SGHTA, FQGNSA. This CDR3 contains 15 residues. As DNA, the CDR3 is TGTGCCAGCAGCTTAGGGACAGGATCACCGATACGGGCTTTCTTT. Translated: CASSLGTGSPIRAFF.

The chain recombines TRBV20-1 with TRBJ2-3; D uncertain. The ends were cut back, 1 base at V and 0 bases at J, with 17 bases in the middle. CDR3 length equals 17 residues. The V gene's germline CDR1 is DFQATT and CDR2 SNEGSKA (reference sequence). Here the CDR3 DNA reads TGCAGTGCTAGAGGGCAGGAAAAAATCTTTAGCACAGATACGCAGTATTTT. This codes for CSARGQEKIFSTDTQYF.

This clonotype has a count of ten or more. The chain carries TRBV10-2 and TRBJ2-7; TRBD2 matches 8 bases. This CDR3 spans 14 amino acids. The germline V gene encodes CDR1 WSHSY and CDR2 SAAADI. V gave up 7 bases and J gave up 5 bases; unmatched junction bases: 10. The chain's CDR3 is CASIGGTRPNEQYF. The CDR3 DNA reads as TGCGCCAGCATTGGTGGGACTAGACCCAACGAGCAGTACTTC.

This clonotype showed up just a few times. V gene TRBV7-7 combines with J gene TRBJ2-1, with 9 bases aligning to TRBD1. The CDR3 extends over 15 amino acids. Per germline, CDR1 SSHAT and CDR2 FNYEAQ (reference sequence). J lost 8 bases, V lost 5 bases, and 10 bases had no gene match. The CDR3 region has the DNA TGTGCCAGCAGCCCATTTCCTGGACAGGGGTATGAGCAGTTCTTC. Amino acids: CASSPFPGQGYEQFF.

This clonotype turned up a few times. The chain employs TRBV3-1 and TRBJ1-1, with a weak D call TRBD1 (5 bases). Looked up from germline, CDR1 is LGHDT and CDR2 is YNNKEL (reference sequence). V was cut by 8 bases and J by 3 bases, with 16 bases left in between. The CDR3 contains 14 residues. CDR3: CASGDSWGYTEAFF. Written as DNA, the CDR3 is TGTGCCAGCGGTGACTCTTGGGGGTACACTGAAGCTTTCTTT.

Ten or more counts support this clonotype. Here the CDR3 DNA reads TGTGCCAGCAGCCCCCTCCTTGGGCTAGCGGGAGACGAGCAGTACTTC. Encoded protein: CASSPLLGLAGDEQYF. The chain links TRBV14 to TRBJ2-7; 10 bases agree with TRBD2. Germline loops: CDR1 SGHDN, CDR2 FVKESK. J was trimmed by 5 bases and V by 4 bases; bases with no gene match: 11. The CDR3 is 16 amino acids.

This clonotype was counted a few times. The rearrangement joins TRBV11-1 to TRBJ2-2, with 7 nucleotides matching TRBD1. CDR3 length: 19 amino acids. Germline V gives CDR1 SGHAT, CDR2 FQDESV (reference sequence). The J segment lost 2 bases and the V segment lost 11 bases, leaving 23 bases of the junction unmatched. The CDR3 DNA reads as TGTGCCCAGCAGTGGGGAAAAACGACAGGGACGGTTAACACCGGGGAGCTGTTTTTT. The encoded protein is CAQQWGKTTGTVNTGELFF.

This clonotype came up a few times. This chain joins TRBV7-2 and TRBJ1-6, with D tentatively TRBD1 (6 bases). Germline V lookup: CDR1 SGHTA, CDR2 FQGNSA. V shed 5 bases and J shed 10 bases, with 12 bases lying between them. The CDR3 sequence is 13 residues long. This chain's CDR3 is CASSPVGASPLHF. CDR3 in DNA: TGTGCCAGCAGCCCTGTGGGGGCCTCACCCCTCCACTTT.

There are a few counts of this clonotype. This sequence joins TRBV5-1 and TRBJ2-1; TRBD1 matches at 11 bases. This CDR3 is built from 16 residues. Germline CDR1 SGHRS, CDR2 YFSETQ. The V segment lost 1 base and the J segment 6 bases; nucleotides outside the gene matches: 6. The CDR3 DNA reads TGCGCCAGCAGCTTGAATACGGGACAGGGGGGCAATGAGCAGTTCTTC. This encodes CASSLNTGQGGNEQFF.

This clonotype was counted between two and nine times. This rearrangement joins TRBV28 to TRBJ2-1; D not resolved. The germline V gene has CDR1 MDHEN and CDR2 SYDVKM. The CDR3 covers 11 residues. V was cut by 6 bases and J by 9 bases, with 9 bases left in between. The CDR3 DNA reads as TGTGCCAGCAGCGAGAGGAGTGAGCAGTTCTTC. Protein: CASSERSEQFF.

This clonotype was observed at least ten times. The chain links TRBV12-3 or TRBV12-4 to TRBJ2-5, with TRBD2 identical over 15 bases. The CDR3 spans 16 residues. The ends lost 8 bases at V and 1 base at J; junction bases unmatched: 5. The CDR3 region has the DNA TGTGCCAGCGGAGGACTAGCGGGGGGGCCCCAAGAGACCCAGTACTTC. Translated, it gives CASGGLAGGPQETQYF.

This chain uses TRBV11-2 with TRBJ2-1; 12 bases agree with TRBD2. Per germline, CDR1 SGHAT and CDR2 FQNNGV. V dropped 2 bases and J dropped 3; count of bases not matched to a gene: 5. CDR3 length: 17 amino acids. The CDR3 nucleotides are TGTGCCAGCAGCTTACTTACTAGCGGGGGGTACTACAATGAGCAGTTCTTC. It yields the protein CASSLLTSGGYYNEQFF.

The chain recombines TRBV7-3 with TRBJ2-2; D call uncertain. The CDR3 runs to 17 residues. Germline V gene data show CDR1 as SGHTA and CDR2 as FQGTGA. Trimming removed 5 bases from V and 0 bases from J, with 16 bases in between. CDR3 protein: CASSPLLHRANTGELFF. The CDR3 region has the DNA TGTGCCAGCAGCCCGTTGTTGCACAGAGCGAACACCGGGGAGCTGTTTTTT. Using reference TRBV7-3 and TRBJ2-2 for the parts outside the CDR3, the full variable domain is GAGVSQTPSNKVTEKGKYVELRCDPISGHTALYWYRQSLGQGPEFLIYFQGTGAADDSGLPNDRFFAVRPEGSVSTLKIQRTERGDSAVYLCASSPLLHRANTGELFFGEGSRLTVL.

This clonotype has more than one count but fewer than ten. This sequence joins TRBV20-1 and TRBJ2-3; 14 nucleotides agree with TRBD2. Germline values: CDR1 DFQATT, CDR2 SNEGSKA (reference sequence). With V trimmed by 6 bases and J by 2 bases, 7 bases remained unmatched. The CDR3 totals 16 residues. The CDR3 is CSARLAGGPNTDTQYF. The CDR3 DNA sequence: TGCAGTGCCAGACTAGCGGGGGGGCCGAACACAGATACGCAGTATTTT.

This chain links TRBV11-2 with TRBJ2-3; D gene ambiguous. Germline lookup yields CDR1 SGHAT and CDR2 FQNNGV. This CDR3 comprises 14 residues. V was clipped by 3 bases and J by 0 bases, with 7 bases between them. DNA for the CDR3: TGTGCCAGCAGCTTGAGCATAAGCACAGATACGCAGTATTTT. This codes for CASSLSISTDTQYF.

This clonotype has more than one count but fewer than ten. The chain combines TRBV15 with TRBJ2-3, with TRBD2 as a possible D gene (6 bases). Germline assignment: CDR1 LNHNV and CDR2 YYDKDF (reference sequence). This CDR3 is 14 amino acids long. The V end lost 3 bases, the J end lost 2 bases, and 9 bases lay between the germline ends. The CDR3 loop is CATSRRDSTDTQYF. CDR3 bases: TGTGCCACCAGCAGGAGGGACTCCACAGATACGCAGTATTTT.

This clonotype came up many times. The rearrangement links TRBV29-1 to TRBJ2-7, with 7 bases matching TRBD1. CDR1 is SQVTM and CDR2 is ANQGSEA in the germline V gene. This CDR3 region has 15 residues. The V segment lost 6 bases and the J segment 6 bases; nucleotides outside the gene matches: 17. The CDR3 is CSVDLRTGVLGEQYF. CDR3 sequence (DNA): TGCAGCGTCGACTTAAGAACAGGGGTTTTAGGCGAGCAGTACTTC.

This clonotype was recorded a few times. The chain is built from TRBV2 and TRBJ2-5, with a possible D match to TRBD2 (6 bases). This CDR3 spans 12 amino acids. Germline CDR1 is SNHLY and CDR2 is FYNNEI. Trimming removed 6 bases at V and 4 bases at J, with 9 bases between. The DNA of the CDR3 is TGTGCCAGCAGGCGGGAACGAGAGACCCAGTACTTC. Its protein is CASRRERETQYF.

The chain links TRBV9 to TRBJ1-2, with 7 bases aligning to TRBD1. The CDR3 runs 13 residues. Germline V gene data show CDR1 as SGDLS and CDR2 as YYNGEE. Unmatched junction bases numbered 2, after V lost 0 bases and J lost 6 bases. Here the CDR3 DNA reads TGTGCCAGCAGCGTAGGACAGGGCCATGGCTACACCTTC. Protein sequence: CASSVGQGHGYTF.

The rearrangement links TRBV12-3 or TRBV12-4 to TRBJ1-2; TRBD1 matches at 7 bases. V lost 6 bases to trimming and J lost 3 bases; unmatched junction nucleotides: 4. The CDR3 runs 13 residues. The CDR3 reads CASSIDRDYGYTF. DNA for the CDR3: TGTGCCAGCAGCATCGACAGGGACTATGGCTACACCTTC.

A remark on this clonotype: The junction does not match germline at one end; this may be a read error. The CDR3 DNA reads as TGTGCCAGCAGCTTAGATCGGACGGTAGAGGCCCAGTACTTC. It specifies CASSLDRTVEAQYF. The V call is TRBV7-9, the J call TRBJ2-5; D uncertain. Germline CDR1 SEHNR, CDR2 FQNEAQ (reference sequence). The CDR3 loop spans 14 amino acids. The entire variable domain, with the rest obtained from reference TRBV7-9 and TRBJ2-5, is as follows: DTGVSQNPRHKITKRGQNVTFRCDPISEHNRLYWYRQTLGQGPEFLTYFQNEAQLEKSRLLSDRFSAERPKGSFSTLEIQRTEQGDSAMYLCASSLDRTVEAQYFGPGTRLLVL.

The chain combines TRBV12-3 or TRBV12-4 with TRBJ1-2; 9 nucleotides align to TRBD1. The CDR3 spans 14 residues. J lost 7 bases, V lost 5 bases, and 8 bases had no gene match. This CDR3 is CASSPWEQGAGYTF. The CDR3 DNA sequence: TGTGCCAGCAGTCCCTGGGAACAGGGGGCTGGCTACACCTTC.

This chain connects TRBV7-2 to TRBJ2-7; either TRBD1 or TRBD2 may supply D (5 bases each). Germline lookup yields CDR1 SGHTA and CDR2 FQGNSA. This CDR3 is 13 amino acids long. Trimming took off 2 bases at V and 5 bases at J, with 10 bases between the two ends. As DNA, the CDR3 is TGTGCCAGCAGCTTAATCAGGGACCACGAGCAGTACTTC. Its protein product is CASSLIRDHEQYF.

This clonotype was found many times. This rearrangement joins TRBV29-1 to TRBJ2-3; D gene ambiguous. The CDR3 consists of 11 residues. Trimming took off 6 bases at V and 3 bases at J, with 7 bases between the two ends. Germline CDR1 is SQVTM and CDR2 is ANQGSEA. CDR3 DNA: TGCAGCGTCCAACAAACAGATACGCAGTATTTT. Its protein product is CSVQQTDTQYF.

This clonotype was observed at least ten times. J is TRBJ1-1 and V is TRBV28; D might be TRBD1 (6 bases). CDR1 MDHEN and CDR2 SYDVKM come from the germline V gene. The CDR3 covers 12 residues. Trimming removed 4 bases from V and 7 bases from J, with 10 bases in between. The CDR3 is CASSWGRGEAFF. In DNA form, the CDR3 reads TGTGCCAGCAGTTGGGGGCGAGGTGAAGCTTTCTTT.

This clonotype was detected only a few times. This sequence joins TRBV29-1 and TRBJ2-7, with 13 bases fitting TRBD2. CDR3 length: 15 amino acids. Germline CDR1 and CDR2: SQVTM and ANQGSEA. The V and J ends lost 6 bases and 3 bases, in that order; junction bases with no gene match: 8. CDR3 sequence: CSVVTSGRSLYEQYF. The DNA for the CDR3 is TGCAGCGTGGTGACTAGCGGGAGGTCCCTCTACGAGCAGTACTTC.

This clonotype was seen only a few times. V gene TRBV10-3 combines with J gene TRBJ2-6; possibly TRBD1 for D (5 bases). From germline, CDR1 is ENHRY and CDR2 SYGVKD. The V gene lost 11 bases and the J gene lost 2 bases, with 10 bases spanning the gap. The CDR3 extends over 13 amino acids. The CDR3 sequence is CAGAPPGANVLTF. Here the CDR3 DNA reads TGTGCCGGGGCCCCCCCTGGGGCCAACGTCCTGACTTTC.

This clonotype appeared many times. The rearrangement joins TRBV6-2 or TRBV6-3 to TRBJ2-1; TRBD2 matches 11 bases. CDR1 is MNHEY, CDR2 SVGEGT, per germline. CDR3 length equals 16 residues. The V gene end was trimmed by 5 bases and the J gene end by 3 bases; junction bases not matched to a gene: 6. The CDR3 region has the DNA TGTGCCAGCAGTATTACTAGCGGGAGAGGCTACAATGAGCAGTTCTTC. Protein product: CASSITSGRGYNEQFF.